The 28 T cell receptor beta chains below all came from one sample that was sequenced in a study of metastatic and nonmetastatic thyroid tumors. TCRdb reanalyzed the PCR reads with MiXCR. The table records about 39,000 clones, about 12% of them present only once. Patients were all untreated before their thyroid surgery. The source material was blood. These TCRs come from a male donor with papillary thyroid cancer or a benign thyroid nodule (not recorded which). Some clones in this sample may be carry-over from other donors' samples.

There are a few counts of this clone. This chain joins TRBV6-2 or TRBV6-3 and TRBJ2-7; 9 nucleotides line up with TRBD2. CDR3 length: 16 residues. Germline CDR1 and CDR2: MNHEY and SVGEGT. V was clipped by 7 bases and J by 0 bases; unmatched bases: 10. CDR3 amino acids: CASTRRASGTSYEQYF. The CDR3 DNA follows: TGTGCCAGCACCCGACGAGCTAGCGGGACCTCCTACGAGCAGTACTTC.

This clone appeared a few times. The gene calls are TRBV6-1 and TRBJ1-2; D perhaps matches TRBD1 (5 bases). Germline V gene lookup returns CDR1 MNHNS and CDR2 SASEGT. V was clipped by 10 bases and J by 6 bases, with 18 bases between them. CDR3 size: 13 residues. The CDR3 bases are TGTGCCACCCGGACAAAAGCCATCGATGGCTACACCTTC. This sequence encodes CATRTKAIDGYTF.

The chain employs TRBV7-6 and TRBJ2-2; possibly TRBD2 for D (7 bases). The CDR3 is 17 residues long. V lost 1 base and J lost 4, with 16 bases in between. Per the germline V gene, CDR1 is SGHVS and CDR2 is FNYEAQ. The CDR3 sequence is CASSLESVGGATGELFF. CDR3 DNA: TGTGCCAGCAGCTTAGAATCGGTGGGGGGGGCCACCGGGGAGCTGTTTTTT.

By share, this clone counts as medium-sized (0.01 to 0.1%). The V gene is TRBV4-1, the J gene TRBJ2-7; the D is unclear. CDR1 and CDR2 from the germline V gene are MGHRA and YSYEKL. The length of the CDR3 is 14 residues. V was pared by 4 bases and J by 3 bases, with 13 bases between. CDR3 nucleotides: TGCGCCAGCAGCCCGAATGAGCCCAACTACGAGCAGTACTTC. It specifies CASSPNEPNYEQYF.

This clone showed up many times. This rearrangement joins TRBV20-1 to TRBJ2-2; D may be TRBD2 (6 bases). Looked up from germline, CDR1 is DFQATT and CDR2 is SNEGSKA (reference sequence). This CDR3 has 14 residues. Trimming cost V 5 bases and J 0 bases, with 10 bases left between them. The CDR3 spells CSAWREANTGELFF. CDR3 nucleotide sequence: TGCAGTGCTTGGAGGGAGGCGAACACCGGGGAGCTGTTTTTT.

This clone was recorded many times. The chain uses TRBV4-1 and TRBJ2-7; tentative D call: TRBD2 (6 bases). There are 18 residues in the CDR3. The germline gives CDR1 MGHRA, CDR2 YSYEKL. V lost 0 bases and J lost 4, with 22 bases in between. The CDR3 nucleotides read TGCGCCAGCAGCCAAGACGGGCGAGGATCATCGGGAGCATACGAGCAGTACTTC. This sequence encodes CASSQDGRGSSGAYEQYF.

This clone was detected ten times or more. The rearrangement uses TRBV4-3 and TRBJ2-1; 8 nucleotides line up with TRBD2. The CDR3 consists of 16 residues. V gave up 1 base and J gave up 4 bases; unmatched junction bases: 6. Germline V lookup: CDR1 LGHNA, CDR2 YSLEER. In DNA form, the CDR3 reads TGCGCCAGCAGCCAAGGGAGCGGGAGTAGATACAATGAGCAGTTCTTC. Translation: CASSQGSGSRYNEQFF.

This clone was seen many times. The chain recombines TRBV20-1 with TRBJ1-4; D might be TRBD1 (5 bases). This CDR3 is built from 16 residues. The V end lost 3 bases, the J end lost 0 bases, and 14 bases lay between the germline ends. Per germline, CDR1 DFQATT and CDR2 SNEGSKA (reference sequence). CDR3 coding DNA: TGCAGTGCTAGGGCAACAGGAGCTGCAACTAATGAAAAACTGTTTTTT. It codes for CSARATGAATNEKLFF.

This clone was observed at least ten times. The gene calls are TRBV28 and TRBJ2-5; D gene uncertain. The CDR3 runs to 15 residues. Deletions cut 4 bases from V and 1 base from J, with 13 bases between. CDR1 and CDR2 from the germline V gene are MDHEN and SYDVKM. CDR3 in DNA: TGTGCCAGCAGTTGGGCAGGTGGGGTCCAAGAGACCCAGTACTTC. Translated, it gives CASSWAGGVQETQYF.

This clone was seen many times. The chain joins TRBV6-1 to TRBJ2-2, with TRBD2 as a possible D gene (6 bases). Germline V lookup: CDR1 MNHNS, CDR2 SASEGT. V gave up 5 bases and J gave up 1 base, with 14 bases separating them. This CDR3 is built from 16 residues. CDR3 protein: CASSSHGRENTGELFF. CDR3 coding DNA: TGTGCCAGCAGTTCTCACGGGAGAGAGAACACCGGGGAGCTGTTTTTT.

This clone was counted many times. The chain employs TRBV25-1 and TRBJ1-5, with unresolved D. Per germline, CDR1 MGHDK and CDR2 SYGVNS. The V end was cut by 4 bases, the J end by 4 bases, with 11 bases between. This CDR3 spans 14 amino acids. The CDR3 region has the DNA TGTGCCAGCAGTGGGTCAGGAATTAATCAGCCCCAGCATTTT. It translates to CASSGSGINQPQHF. The full variable domain, completed using reference TRBV25-1 and TRBJ1-5, is EADIYQTPRYLVIGTGKKITLECSQTMGHDKMYWYQQDPGMELHLIHYSYGVNSTEKGDLSSESTVSRIRTEHFPLTLESARPSHTSQYLCASSGSGINQPQHFGDGTRLSIL.

This clone was detected ten times or more. The chain uses TRBV11-1 and TRBJ2-1; 9 bases are shared with TRBD2. Germline V gene data show CDR1 as SGHAT and CDR2 as FQDESV (reference sequence). Losses at the gene ends were 5 bases for V and 4 bases for J; bases not matched to a gene: 9. There are 16 residues in the CDR3. As DNA, the CDR3 is TGTGCCAGCAGCCCCCCAGGCGGGAGGGTTTACAATGAGCAGTTCTTC. Translated, it gives CASSPPGGRVYNEQFF. Full variable domain (missing parts from reference TRBV11-1 and TRBJ2-1): EAEVAQSPRYKITEKSQAVAFWCDPISGHATLYWYRQILGQGPELLVQFQDESVVDDSQLPKDRFSAERLKGVDSTLKIQPAELGDSAMYLCASSPPGGRVYNEQFFGPGTRLTVL.

This clone was observed a few times. This rearrangement joins TRBV12-3 or TRBV12-4 to TRBJ1-1, with D perhaps TRBD1 (6 bases). The CDR3 is made up of 17 amino acids. Trimming removed 9 bases at V and 2 bases at J, with 25 bases between. Written as DNA, the CDR3 is TGTGCCAGTAGTACTATGGGGGGGGCCGTAGGTAACACTGAAGCTTTCTTT. Translated, it gives CASSTMGGAVGNTEAFF.

In its sample, this clone was seen many times. The DNA of the CDR3 is TGTGCCAGCAGTTACTCACAGTCTTTGGGCTACACCTTC. Its translation: CASSYSQSLGYTF. The rearrangement uses TRBV6-5 and TRBJ1-2; no clear D. This CDR3 is 13 amino acids long. Trimming took off 0 bases at V and 8 bases at J, with 10 bases between the two ends. Looked up from germline, CDR1 is MNHEY and CDR2 is SVGAGI.

This clone was observed at least ten times. The chain employs TRBV11-2 and TRBJ2-7; D is possibly TRBD1 or TRBD2 (5 bases each). The CDR3 sequence is 15 residues long. Germline V lookup: CDR1 SGHAT, CDR2 FQNNGV. The V end was cut by 1 base, the J end by 2 bases, with 12 bases between. The CDR3 reads CASSLGGRLTYEQYF. CDR3 bases: TGTGCCAGCAGCTTAGGGGGACGGTTGACCTACGAGCAGTACTTC. Full variable domain (missing parts from reference TRBV11-2 and TRBJ2-7): EAGVAQSPRYKIIEKRQSVAFWCNPISGHATLYWYQQILGQGPKLLIQFQNNGVVDDSQLPKDRFSAERLKGVDSTLKIQPAKLEDSAVYLCASSLGGRLTYEQYFGPGTRLTVT.

This clone appeared many times. The germline gene is not matched at one end of the junction; a read error may be the cause. V usage is TRBV7-9 and J usage is TRBJ1-2; D possibly corresponds to TRBD1 (5 bases). The CDR3 has 10 residues. Per germline, CDR1 SEHNR and CDR2 FQNEAQ (reference sequence). CDR3 sequence (DNA): TGTGCCAGCGAACTACGGACATTCCACTTC. It codes for CASELRTFHF.

The J gene is TRBJ2-1, the V gene TRBV4-1; D not resolved. Germline values: CDR1 MGHRA, CDR2 YSYEKL. Trimming removed 2 bases from V and 0 bases from J, with 8 bases in between. The CDR3 has 15 residues. The CDR3 loop is CASSQWADSYNEQFF. The DNA of the CDR3 is TGCGCCAGCAGCCAATGGGCGGACTCCTACAATGAGCAGTTCTTC.

The chain uses TRBV11-2 and TRBJ2-7, with 9 positions matching TRBD1. The CDR3 extends over 14 amino acids. Per the germline V gene, CDR1 is SGHAT and CDR2 is FQNNGV. The J segment lost 6 bases and the V segment lost 1 base, leaving 4 bases of the junction unmatched. The CDR3 sequence is CASSLVVTGGEQYF. CDR3 DNA sequence: TGTGCCAGCAGCTTAGTTGTGACAGGGGGCGAGCAGTACTTC.

By its share, this clone is medium-sized. The J gene is TRBJ2-7, the V gene TRBV28; D is unresolved. The CDR3 spans 11 residues. The V end lost 6 bases, the J end lost 4 bases, and 7 bases lay between the germline ends. Germline CDR1 MDHEN, CDR2 SYDVKM. The CDR3 loop is CASRLMYEQYF. For the CDR3, the DNA is TGTGCCAGCAGATTGATGTACGAGCAGTACTTC.

Ten or more counts support this clone. This chain uses TRBV28 with TRBJ2-3, with TRBD2 identical over 15 bases. The CDR3 covers 19 residues. Germline V gene data show CDR1 as MDHEN and CDR2 as SYDVKM. V shed 7 bases and J 2 bases; nucleotides not matched to a gene: 13. The CDR3 protein is CASNGLAGGPGFLTDTQYF. The CDR3 DNA follows: TGTGCCAGCAACGGACTAGCGGGAGGGCCCGGCTTCCTCACAGATACGCAGTATTTT.

Regarding this clone: A much bigger clone sits one base away, suggesting this may be a read error. This chain joins TRBV11-2 and TRBJ1-3; D perhaps matches TRBD1 (5 bases). Germline V lookup: CDR1 SGHAT, CDR2 FQNNGV. The CDR3 length is 17 residues. The CDR3 nucleotides read TGTACCAGCAGCTTAACCGGCAGGGCTAGCTCTGGAAACACCATATATTTT. This codes for CTSSLTGRASSGNTIYF.

The chain has TRBV11-1 and TRBJ2-1; TRBD1 aligns across 8 bases. Germline V lookup: CDR1 SGHAT, CDR2 FQDESV (reference sequence). Trimming at V came to 4 bases and at J to 0 bases, leaving 5 bases not matched to a gene. There are 16 residues in the CDR3. The CDR3 reads CASSSRTGLSYNEQFF. CDR3 sequence (DNA): TGTGCCAGCAGCTCCCGGACAGGGCTCTCCTACAATGAGCAGTTCTTC.

At least ten counts were recorded for this clone. The chain uses TRBV5-1 and TRBJ1-2; tentatively, D is TRBD1 (6 bases). This CDR3 comprises 16 residues. Trimming stripped 0 bases from V and 7 bases from J, with 19 bases between. CDR1 and CDR2 (germline): SGHRS, YFSETQ. CDR3 nucleotides: TGCGCCAGCAGCTTGGCACCGGGGGCAGGGGAAGCTGGCTACACCTTC. It specifies CASSLAPGAGEAGYTF.

The chain has TRBV5-1 and TRBJ2-3; TRBD2 agrees at 7 bases. In germline, CDR1 is SGHRS, CDR2 YFSETQ. Trimming removed 4 bases from V and 6 bases from J; junction bases left unmatched: 14. There are 16 residues in the CDR3. The CDR3 region has the DNA TGCGCCAGCAGCCCGGGCGCGACTAGCCGGGCTGATACGCAGTATTTT. Residues: CASSPGATSRADTQYF.

This clone showed up many times. This rearrangement joins TRBV29-1 to TRBJ2-1, with 10 bases matching TRBD2. V dropped 3 bases and J dropped 9; count of bases not matched to a gene: 11. The germline V gene has CDR1 SQVTM and CDR2 ANQGSEA. The CDR3 has 15 amino acids. The DNA for the CDR3 is TGCAGCGTTGATGGGCTAGCGGGGGCTGGGATTGAGCAGTTCTTC. This sequence encodes CSVDGLAGAGIEQFF.

At least ten counts were recorded for this clone. J is TRBJ2-5 and V is TRBV20-1, with TRBD1 matching 7 bases. J lost 2 bases, V lost 5 bases, and 11 bases had no gene match. The CDR3 totals 15 residues. Germline V lookup: CDR1 DFQATT, CDR2 SNEGSKA (reference sequence). CDR3 loop: CSAPRPGDRQETQYF. The CDR3 nucleotides read TGCAGTGCTCCGCGCCCTGGGGACAGACAAGAGACCCAGTACTTC.

This clone was seen many times. The J gene is TRBJ2-3, the V gene TRBV4-3, with a possible D match to TRBD1 (5 bases). Germline V CDR1 and CDR2: LGHNA, YSLEER. The V end was cut by 1 base, the J end by 0 bases, with 8 bases between. The CDR3 has 15 amino acids. CDR3 bases: TGCGCCAGCAGCCAAGGGACACCCAGCACAGATACGCAGTATTTT. Protein sequence: CASSQGTPSTDTQYF.

Only a few counts were recorded for this clone. The gene calls are TRBV28 and TRBJ2-7; D is ambiguous. This CDR3 is built from 17 residues. Looked up from germline, CDR1 is MDHEN and CDR2 is SYDVKM. Trimming removed 5 bases at V and 0 bases at J, with 20 bases between. CDR3 sequence reads: CASSPPLGYTPSYEQYF. The DNA for the CDR3 is TGTGCCAGCAGTCCCCCATTGGGATATACCCCCTCCTACGAGCAGTACTTC.